Below, 14 T cell receptor beta chains from the same sample are listed, as sequenced in a study of T cells in Graves' hyperthyroidism and ophthalmopathy. TCR beta CDR3 sequences were amplified from RNA transcripts. With the HTBI primer set, the TCR CDR3 went through a first round of RT-PCR. TCRdb passed the multiplex PCR reads through MiXCR, listing each CDR3 protein once. The sample includes some 650,000 distinct CDR3 sequences, about a sixth of them seen just once. The source material was blood. These receptors were obtained from a woman in her 40s with Graves' ophthalmopathy.

This clonotype was seen a few times. The rearrangement joins TRBV10-3 to TRBJ2-7; 7 positions match TRBD1. Trimming took 3 bases from V and 3 from J; bases not matched to a gene: 5. CDR3 size: 14 residues. CDR1 is ENHRY, CDR2 SYGVKD, per germline. Here the CDR3 reads CAISDPGQIYEQYF. The DNA of the CDR3 is TGTGCCATCAGTGACCCGGGACAGATCTACGAGCAGTACTTC.

This chain joins TRBV12-3 or TRBV12-4 and TRBJ2-5, with D perhaps TRBD2 (5 bases). The ends were cut back, 6 bases at V and 7 bases at J, with 18 bases in the middle. The CDR3 totals 14 residues. CDR3 DNA sequence: TGTGCCAGCAGCCGGCTCGCGCGAGGAGGGACCCAGTACTTC. Translation gives CASSRLARGGTQYF.

CDR3 nucleotides: TGTGCCAGCCCAGGACCCGCAGCCCAAGAGACCCAGTACTTC. Translating it yields CASPGPAAQETQYF. The chain has TRBV2 and TRBJ2-5, with D hard to call. V lost 8 bases, J lost 1 base, and 14 bases lay in between. Germline-derived CDR1 and CDR2 are SNHLY and FYNNEI. This CDR3 region has 14 residues.

This clonotype was observed many times. V usage is TRBV3-1 and J usage is TRBJ1-2; D call uncertain. Germline CDR1 and CDR2: LGHDT and YNNKEL (reference sequence). Trimming shortened V by 3 bases and J by 6 bases, and 8 bases separated the two germline ends. The CDR3 contains 12 residues. Here the CDR3 reads CASSQPTHGYTF. In DNA form, the CDR3 reads TGTGCCAGCAGCCAGCCAACCCATGGCTACACCTTC.

This clonotype has at least ten counts. The chain employs TRBV28 and TRBJ1-2, with D unclear. Trimming took off 6 bases at V and 1 base at J, with 9 bases between the two ends. CDR3 length: 13 amino acids. The germline V gene encodes CDR1 MDHEN and CDR2 SYDVKM. As DNA, the CDR3 is TGTGCCAGCAGCGCAGGAAATAACTATGGCTACACCTTC. Translation: CASSAGNNYGYTF.

This clonotype was observed a few times. The chain couples TRBV5-1 to TRBJ2-7; 7 bases align to TRBD1. Per germline, CDR1 SGHRS and CDR2 YFSETQ. V was pared by 0 bases and J by 5 bases, with 11 bases of the junction left unmatched. The CDR3 runs to 16 residues. This CDR3 is CASSLAGQSGQHEQYF. CDR3 sequence (DNA): TGCGCCAGCAGCTTGGCGGGACAGTCGGGTCAGCACGAGCAGTACTTC.

This clonotype was picked up a small number of times. A much larger clone is a single base away; this may be a read error. The gene calls are TRBV6-1 and TRBJ2-3; D may be TRBD1 or TRBD2 (6 bases each). The CDR3 is made up of 15 amino acids. V dropped 3 bases and J dropped 2 bases, with 12 bases sitting between them. The germline V gene has CDR1 MNHNS and CDR2 SASEGT. DNA for the CDR3: TGTGCCAGCAGTGACTTGGAGGGACACACAGATACGCAGTATTTT. It yields the protein CASSDLEGHTDTQYF.

This clonotype was detected only a few times. This chain uses TRBV20-1 with TRBJ2-7; 10 positions agree with TRBD1. The CDR3 extends over 15 amino acids. Germline V CDR1 and CDR2: DFQATT, SNEGSKA (reference sequence). Germline trimming cut 6 bases from V and 4 bases from J; bases unmatched to any gene: 12. CDR3 sequence: CSAPIGTGVGYEQYF. In DNA, the CDR3 is TGCAGTGCACCCATCGGGACAGGGGTTGGGTACGAGCAGTACTTC.

This clonotype was counted many times. The gene calls are TRBV11-2 and TRBJ2-2; TRBD2 matches at 15 bases. CDR1 and CDR2 (germline): SGHAT, FQNNGV. Losses at the gene ends were 5 bases for V and 13 bases for J; bases not matched to a gene: 5. The CDR3 sequence is 14 residues long. In nucleotides, the CDR3 is TGTGCCAGCAGCCCAGGACTAGCGGGGGGGCGGCTGTTTTTT. Translating it yields CASSPGLAGGRLFF.

Many counts were recorded for this clonotype. The V call is TRBV20-1, the J call TRBJ1-6, with D possibly TRBD1 on 5 matching bases. The germline gives CDR1 DFQATT, CDR2 SNEGSKA (reference sequence). The CDR3 extends over 14 amino acids. The germline V and J ends were trimmed by 3 bases and 5 bases, with 11 bases remaining between them. CDR3 amino acids: CSARYGADNSPLHF. The CDR3 DNA sequence: TGCAGTGCTAGGTACGGGGCGGATAATTCACCCCTCCACTTT.

The chain joins TRBV10-3 to TRBJ2-5; 9 bases are shared with TRBD2. This CDR3 contains 16 residues. The ends lost 3 bases at V and 1 base at J; junction bases unmatched: 6. Germline CDR1 is ENHRY and CDR2 is SYGVKD. CDR3 bases: TGTGCCATCAGTGACCCGACTAGCGGCATCCAAGAGACCCAGTACTTC. Amino acid sequence: CAISDPTSGIQETQYF.

As regards this clonotype: One end of the junction varies from germline; a read error may be responsible. The rearrangement links TRBV6-1 to TRBJ1-4; TRBD1 matches at 10 bases. CDR3 length equals 13 residues. Germline V CDR1 and CDR2: MNHNS, SASEGT. The DNA of the CDR3 is TGTGCCAGCAGGGGACAGGGGTATGAAGAACTGTTTTTT. It codes for CASRGQGYEELFF.

The CDR3 DNA reads TGTGCCAGCAGTTACTCGGACGAGTACGGGATTTCGGAAAATAACACTGAAGCTTTCTTT. As protein: CASSYSDEYGISENNTEAFF. The chain combines TRBV6-2 or TRBV6-3 with TRBJ1-1, with D unclear. CDR3 length equals 20 residues. Trimming took off 0 bases at V and 2 bases at J, with 25 bases between the two ends. Germline assignment: CDR1 MNHEY and CDR2 SVGEGT.

This chain joins TRBV7-9 and TRBJ2-2; D possibly corresponds to TRBD1 (5 bases). CDR1 SEHNR and CDR2 FQNEAQ come from the germline V gene (reference sequence). Trimming removed 6 bases at V and 3 bases at J, with 11 bases between. This CDR3 contains 14 residues. The CDR3 is CASRGRAYTGELFF. The CDR3 coding sequence is TGTGCCAGCAGGGGGCGAGCTTACACCGGGGAGCTGTTTTTT.